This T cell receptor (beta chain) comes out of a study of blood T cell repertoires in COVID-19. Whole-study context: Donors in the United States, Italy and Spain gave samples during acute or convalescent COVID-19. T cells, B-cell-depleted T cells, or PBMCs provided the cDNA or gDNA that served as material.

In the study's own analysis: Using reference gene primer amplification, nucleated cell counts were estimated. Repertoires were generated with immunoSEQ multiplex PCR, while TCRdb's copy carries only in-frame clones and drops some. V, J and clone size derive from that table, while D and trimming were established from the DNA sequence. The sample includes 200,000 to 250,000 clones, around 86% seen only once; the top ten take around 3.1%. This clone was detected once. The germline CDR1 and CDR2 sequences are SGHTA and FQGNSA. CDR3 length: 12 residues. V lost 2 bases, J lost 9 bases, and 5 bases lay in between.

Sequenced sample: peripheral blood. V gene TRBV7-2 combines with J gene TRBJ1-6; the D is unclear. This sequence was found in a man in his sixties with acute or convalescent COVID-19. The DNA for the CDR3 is TGTGCCAGCAGCTTACTGCGTTCACCCCTCCACTTT. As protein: CASSLLRSPLHF.